A selection of T cell receptor beta chains follows, all from one sample in a study of CD8+ T cells in alopecia areata. Repertoires were generated with immunoSEQ multiplex PCR, while TCRdb's copy carries only in-frame clones and drops some. Among 150,000 to 200,000 clones listed, roughly 60% were seen once. The material was CD4+ T cells sorted from blood, obtained at week 24, from a patient treated with tofacitinib. The source is a human donor with alopecia areata. The CDR3 runs from the conserved cysteine through the conserved F or W.

V gene: TRBV5-6
CDR3 protein: CASSFPGTPEEGGYTF

V gene: TRBV29-1
CDR3 protein: CSARGLTVGEQYF

V gene: TRBV29-1
CDR3 protein: CSVGQQYGYTF

V gene: TRBV7-9
CDR3 protein: CASTVVNTEAFF

V gene: TRBV10-3
CDR3 protein: CATQFGVNQPQHF

V gene: TRBV29-1
CDR3 protein: CSVARALNTEAFF

V gene: TRBV7-3
CDR3 protein: CASSAGQNTGELFF

V gene: TRBV29-1
CDR3 protein: CSVRLDTQYF

V gene: TRBV5-1
CDR3 protein: CASSQTGRDEKLFF

V gene: TRBV7-6
CDR3 protein: CASSRDRDQPQHF